The rows below give T cell receptor beta chains drawn from one sample of a study of CD8 T cells in ankylosing spondylitis. Each CDR3 protein gets one entry after TCRdb re-called the 5' RACE reads with MiXCR. The sample lists some 270,000 distinct CDR3 sequences; roughly 32% were seen once. Sequencing input: blood, either unsorted or a sorted T cell fraction (not recorded which). These receptors all come from a male donor with ankylosing spondylitis or in good health (not recorded which). Both conserved end residues are part of each CDR3. A D gene is named only where the DNA matches it firmly. Clone size, where shown, is once, few, many, or a class for clones that have expanded.

D gene: TRBD1
J gene: TRBJ2-7
clone size: few
V gene: TRBV20-1
CDR3 protein: CSARLRTGVLREQYF
CDR3 DNA: TGCAGTGCCCGCCTCAGGACAGGGGTGCTTAGGGAGCAGTACTTC

D gene: -
J gene: TRBJ2-1
clone size: -
V gene: TRBV5-1
CDR3 protein: CASSLSMAGVYNEQFF
CDR3 DNA: TGCGCCAGCAGCTTGTCGATGGCAGGGGTTTACAATGAGCAGTTCTTC

D gene: -
J gene: TRBJ2-5
clone size: -
V gene: TRBV3-1
CDR3 protein: CASSGPQSPETQYF
CDR3 DNA: TGTGCCAGCAGCGGGCCCCAAAGCCCAGAGACCCAGTACTTC

D gene: TRBD2
J gene: TRBJ2-1
clone size: -
V gene: TRBV7-6
CDR3 protein: CASSHRGLGDNEQFF
CDR3 DNA: TGTGCCAGCAGCCATCGGGGACTAGGTGACAATGAGCAGTTCTTC

D gene: TRBD1
J gene: TRBJ1-6
clone size: -
V gene: TRBV10-3
CDR3 protein: CAISESTGVGNSPLHF
CDR3 DNA: TGTGCCATCAGTGAGTCGACAGGGGTAGGGAATTCACCCCTCCACTTT

D gene: TRBD1
J gene: TRBJ2-6
clone size: -
V gene: TRBV20-1
CDR3 protein: CSARTGGISGANVLTF
CDR3 DNA: TGCAGTGCTAGGACAGGGGGAATCTCTGGGGCCAACGTCCTGACTTTC

D gene: TRBD2
J gene: TRBJ2-7
clone size: many
V gene: TRBV20-1
CDR3 protein: CSARGAGTSELYEQYF
CDR3 DNA: TGCAGTGCTAGGGGTGCCGGGACTAGCGAACTCTACGAGCAGTACTTC

D gene: -
J gene: TRBJ1-4
clone size: -
V gene: TRBV4-2
CDR3 protein: CASSQGDASEEKLFF
CDR3 DNA: TGTGCCAGCAGCCAAGGGGACGCCTCGGAGGAAAAACTGTTTTTT

D gene: TRBD1
J gene: TRBJ1-5
clone size: few
V gene: TRBV12-3/TRBV12-4
CDR3 protein: CASLDRDSNQPQHF
CDR3 DNA: TGTGCCAGCCTGGACAGGGACAGCAATCAGCCCCAGCATTTT

D gene: TRBD1
J gene: TRBJ2-1
clone size: few
V gene: TRBV15
CDR3 protein: CATSRGTGVSGNEQFF
CDR3 DNA: TGTGCCACCAGCAGAGGGACAGGGGTATCTGGAAATGAGCAGTTCTTC

D gene: -
J gene: TRBJ1-2
clone size: -
V gene: TRBV3-1
CDR3 protein: CASSQISRDLLLF
CDR3 DNA: TGTGCCAGCAGCCAAATTTCCAGGGACCTCCTCCTCTTC

D gene: -
J gene: TRBJ1-5
clone size: few
V gene: TRBV28
CDR3 protein: CASSLRGPQHF
CDR3 DNA: TGTGCCAGCAGTTTGCGCGGGCCCCAGCATTTT

D gene: TRBD2
J gene: TRBJ2-7
clone size: -
V gene: TRBV20-1
CDR3 protein: CSASSGTISEW
CDR3 DNA: TGCAGTGCTAGCTCCGGGACTATCTCCGAGTGG

D gene: -
J gene: TRBJ2-7
clone size: -
V gene: TRBV5-6
CDR3 protein: CASSSHTGSYEQYF
CDR3 DNA: TGTGCCAGCAGCTCCCACACAGGATCCTACGAGCAGTACTTC

D gene: TRBD2
J gene: TRBJ2-5
clone size: -
V gene: TRBV9
CDR3 protein: CASSGGRAGGSETQYF
CDR3 DNA: TGTGCCAGCAGCGGAGGAAGAGCGGGGGGGTCAGAGACCCAGTACTTC

D gene: -
J gene: TRBJ2-5
clone size: -
V gene: TRBV5-1
CDR3 protein: CASNQGVGETQYF
CDR3 DNA: TGCGCCAGTAACCAGGGAGTGGGGGAGACCCAGTACTTC

D gene: -
J gene: TRBJ1-5
clone size: few
V gene: TRBV12-3/TRBV12-4
CDR3 protein: CASRGSGGGQPQHF
CDR3 DNA: TGTGCCAGCAGGGGTTCGGGGGGCGGACAGCCCCAGCATTTT

D gene: -
J gene: TRBJ2-3
clone size: once
V gene: TRBV4-1
CDR3 protein: CASSQDAHPDTQYF
CDR3 DNA: TGCGCCAGCAGCCAAGATGCGCATCCAGATACGCAGTATTTT

D gene: -
J gene: TRBJ1-2
clone size: -
V gene: TRBV10-3
CDR3 protein: CAISESGAANYGYTF
CDR3 DNA: TGTGCCATCAGTGAGTCAGGGGCGGCTAACTATGGCTACACCTTC

D gene: -
J gene: TRBJ2-7
clone size: -
V gene: TRBV2
CDR3 protein: CATSEGGLSSYEQYF
CDR3 DNA: TGTGCCACCAGTGAGGGGGGCTTGAGCTCCTACGAGCAGTACTTC

D gene: -
J gene: TRBJ2-7
clone size: -
V gene: TRBV20-1
CDR3 protein: CSARKREALAYEQYF
CDR3 DNA: TGCAGTGCTAGAAAACGCGAGGCGCTGGCCTACGAGCAGTACTTC

D gene: -
J gene: TRBJ1-6
clone size: -
V gene: TRBV25-1
CDR3 protein: CASSELGQPLHF
CDR3 DNA: TGTGCCAGCAGTGAACTAGGGCAGCCCCTCCACTTT

D gene: TRBD2
J gene: TRBJ2-7
clone size: -
V gene: TRBV6-1
CDR3 protein: CASSESGARSEQYF
CDR3 DNA: TGTGCCAGCAGTGAAAGCGGGGCTAGATCCGAGCAGTACTTC

D gene: -
J gene: TRBJ2-5
clone size: few
V gene: TRBV5-1
CDR3 protein: CASSLTSRAPETQYF
CDR3 DNA: TGCGCCAGCAGCCTGACTAGTAGGGCTCCAGAGACCCAGTACTTC

D gene: -
J gene: TRBJ1-4
clone size: few
V gene: TRBV20-1
CDR3 protein: CSAGTNNEKLFF
CDR3 DNA: TGCAGTGCCGGGACAAATAATGAAAAACTGTTTTTT

D gene: -
J gene: TRBJ1-2
clone size: few
V gene: TRBV7-9
CDR3 protein: CASSNQDGKVYGYTF
CDR3 DNA: TGTGCCAGCAGCAACCAGGACGGGAAAGTCTATGGCTACACCTTC

D gene: -
J gene: TRBJ1-6
clone size: -
V gene: TRBV5-1
CDR3 protein: CASSLDAGSSYNSPLHF
CDR3 DNA: TGCGCCAGCAGCTTGGATGCGGGGAGCTCCTATAATTCACCCCTCCACTTT

D gene: -
J gene: TRBJ1-5
clone size: -
V gene: TRBV7-8
CDR3 protein: CASSLSTMGQPQHF
CDR3 DNA: TGTGCCAGCAGCTTAAGTACAATGGGACAGCCCCAGCATTTT

D gene: TRBD1
J gene: TRBJ2-7
clone size: -
V gene: TRBV3-1
CDR3 protein: CASSQVDRQGYEQYF
CDR3 DNA: TGTGCCAGCAGCCAAGTAGACAGACAGGGCTACGAGCAGTACTTC

D gene: -
J gene: TRBJ2-3
clone size: -
V gene: TRBV12-3/TRBV12-4
CDR3 protein: CASSFRLSSTDTQYF
CDR3 DNA: TGTGCCAGCAGTTTTAGGTTGTCTAGCACAGATACGCAGTATTTT

D gene: -
J gene: TRBJ2-5
clone size: few
V gene: TRBV29-1
CDR3 protein: CSVEGYDRPQDRAGEYQETQYF
CDR3 DNA: TGCAGCGTTGAAGGATACGACAGACCGCAGGACAGGGCGGGGGAATACCAAGAGACCCAGTACTTC

D gene: -
J gene: TRBJ1-2
clone size: -
V gene: TRBV25-1
CDR3 protein: CASSVPGSADGYTF
CDR3 DNA: TGTGCCAGCAGTGTTCCAGGGTCGGCAGATGGCTACACCTTC

D gene: TRBD1
J gene: TRBJ2-7
clone size: -
V gene: TRBV7-8
CDR3 protein: CASSLVMRGRDEQYF
CDR3 DNA: TGTGCCAGCAGCTTAGTCATGAGGGGGCGAGACGAGCAGTACTTC

D gene: TRBD2
J gene: TRBJ2-5
clone size: -
V gene: TRBV29-1
CDR3 protein: CSVENPGGQETQYF
CDR3 DNA: TGCAGCGTTGAAAATCCGGGGGGCCAAGAGACCCAGTACTTC

D gene: TRBD1
J gene: TRBJ1-2
clone size: few
V gene: TRBV27
CDR3 protein: CASKDRFYGYTF
CDR3 DNA: TGTGCCAGCAAGGACAGGTTCTATGGCTACACCTTC

D gene: -
J gene: TRBJ2-7
clone size: few
V gene: TRBV6-5
CDR3 protein: CASSSGPVYEQYF
CDR3 DNA: TGTGCCAGCAGTTCCGGCCCGGTGTACGAGCAGTACTTC

D gene: -
J gene: TRBJ2-2
clone size: few
V gene: TRBV12-3/TRBV12-4
CDR3 protein: CASSPAGGAKGELFF
CDR3 DNA: TGTGCCAGCAGCCCCGCAGGGGGGGCTAAGGGGGAGCTGTTTTTT

D gene: -
J gene: TRBJ1-2
clone size: few
V gene: TRBV20-1
CDR3 protein: CSHLGYTF
CDR3 DNA: TGCAGTCATCTAGGCTACACCTTC

D gene: -
J gene: TRBJ1-1
clone size: -
V gene: TRBV27
CDR3 protein: CASSPLPNTEAFF
CDR3 DNA: TGTGCCAGCAGTCCACTACCGAACACTGAAGCTTTCTTT

D gene: -
J gene: TRBJ2-4
clone size: -
V gene: TRBV5-6
CDR3 protein: CASSSPVGAKNIQYF
CDR3 DNA: TGTGCCAGCAGCTCACCGGTGGGGGCCAAAAACATTCAGTACTTC

D gene: TRBD2
J gene: TRBJ2-7
clone size: -
V gene: TRBV20-1
CDR3 protein: CSATGTSGSYEQYF
CDR3 DNA: TGCAGTGCAACCGGGACTAGCGGCTCCTACGAGCAGTACTTC

D gene: TRBD2
J gene: TRBJ2-1
clone size: -
V gene: TRBV20-1
CDR3 protein: CCAEIGLAGDWYEQFF
CDR3 DNA: TGCTGTGCTGAAATCGGACTAGCGGGGGACTGGTATGAGCAGTTCTTC

D gene: -
J gene: TRBJ2-3
clone size: -
V gene: TRBV5-5
CDR3 protein: CASNSRGSTDTQYF
CDR3 DNA: TGTGCCAGCAATAGTCGGGGGAGTACAGATACGCAGTATTTT

D gene: TRBD2
J gene: TRBJ2-2
clone size: few
V gene: TRBV29-1
CDR3 protein: CSGLAGGRNTGELFF
CDR3 DNA: TGCAGCGGGTTAGCGGGGGGCCGGAACACCGGGGAGCTGTTTTTT

D gene: -
J gene: TRBJ2-5
clone size: few
V gene: TRBV5-5
CDR3 protein: CASSSVREYQETQYF
CDR3 DNA: TGTGCCAGCAGCTCTGTCCGGGAGTACCAAGAGACCCAGTACTTC

D gene: -
J gene: TRBJ2-1
clone size: -
V gene: TRBV12-3/TRBV12-4
CDR3 protein: CASSPGSPTYNEQFF
CDR3 DNA: TGTGCCAGCAGTCCTGGCAGTCCTACCTACAATGAGCAGTTCTTC

D gene: TRBD1
J gene: TRBJ1-1
clone size: -
V gene: TRBV5-1
CDR3 protein: CASSPETGGGNTEAFF
CDR3 DNA: TGCGCCAGCAGCCCAGAGACAGGGGGCGGGAACACTGAAGCTTTCTTT

D gene: -
J gene: TRBJ2-1
clone size: -
V gene: TRBV20-1
CDR3 protein: CSAGGRSDNEQFF
CDR3 DNA: TGCAGTGCCGGGGGCCGAAGTGACAATGAGCAGTTCTTC

D gene: TRBD1
J gene: TRBJ1-2
clone size: -
V gene: TRBV29-1
CDR3 protein: CSVGTGRLSGHDGYTF
CDR3 DNA: TGCAGCGTTGGGACAGGGCGGTTGTCTGGTCACGATGGCTACACCTTC

D gene: TRBD2
J gene: TRBJ2-3
clone size: -
V gene: TRBV5-5
CDR3 protein: CASSSAGPNTDTQYF
CDR3 DNA: TGTGCCAGCAGCTCAGCGGGGCCAAACACAGATACGCAGTATTTT

D gene: -
J gene: TRBJ1-1
clone size: -
V gene: TRBV6-1
CDR3 protein: CASRLTGPYTEAFF
CDR3 DNA: TGTGCCAGCAGGCTTACAGGGCCCTACACTGAAGCTTTCTTT

D gene: TRBD1
J gene: TRBJ2-3
clone size: -
V gene: TRBV12-3/TRBV12-4
CDR3 protein: CASSADRGRTDTQYF
CDR3 DNA: TGTGCCAGCAGTGCCGACAGGGGGCGCACAGATACGCAGTATTTT

D gene: -
J gene: TRBJ1-1
clone size: few
V gene: TRBV5-6
CDR3 protein: CASSPDSENTEAFF
CDR3 DNA: TGTGCCAGCAGCCCGGACAGCGAGAACACTGAAGCTTTCTTT

D gene: TRBD2
J gene: TRBJ2-3
clone size: -
V gene: TRBV11-3
CDR3 protein: CASSLGEGLDTQYF
CDR3 DNA: TGTGCCAGCAGCTTAGGGGAGGGGCTGGATACGCAGTATTTT

D gene: -
J gene: TRBJ2-7
clone size: -
V gene: TRBV20-1
CDR3 protein: CSARRRSSYEQYF
CDR3 DNA: TGCAGTGCTAGAAGACGGAGCTCCTACGAGCAGTACTTC